A single sample is the source of the 28 T cell receptor beta chains below, sequenced in a study of blood T cell repertoires in COVID-19. Measured with immunoSEQ multiplex PCR; TCRdb has only the in-frame clones, and not every one. The repertoire holds 250,000 or so clones, with about 89% as singletons. Sequencing was carried out using PBMCs or T cells enriched from blood (not recorded which). These receptors were collected from a woman younger than 35 who had recovered from COVID-19.

The chain joins TRBV27 to TRBJ2-7, with 7 bases identical to TRBD2. CDR1 and CDR2 (germline): MNHEY, SMNVEV (reference sequence). V lost 8 bases, J lost 2 bases, and 9 bases stayed unmatched. This CDR3 contains 14 residues. CDR3 amino acids: CASAEGLKTYEQYF. CDR3 nucleotide sequence: TGTGCCAGCGCAGAGGGACTAAAAACCTACGAGCAGTACTTC.

V is TRBV10-1 and J is TRBJ1-2, with 8 bases matching TRBD1. Germline CDR1 and CDR2: WNHNN and SYGVQD (reference sequence). The CDR3 loop spans 15 amino acids. Trimming cost V 2 bases and J 2 bases; bases outside gene matches: 4. This chain's CDR3 is CASSEQGARNYGYTF. Written as DNA, the CDR3 is TGCGCCAGCAGTGAGCAGGGGGCAAGGAACTATGGCTACACCTTC.

The genes are TRBV7-2 and TRBJ2-2; D is undetermined. Trimming left V 5 bases short and J 6 bases short, with 10 bases between. The CDR3 runs to 13 residues. CDR1 is SGHTA, CDR2 FQGNSA, per germline. In DNA, the CDR3 is TGTGCCAGCAGCCCGAATCGGGCCGGGGAGCTGTTTTTT. Its translation is CASSPNRAGELFF.

This sequence joins TRBV5-1 and TRBJ1-4, with TRBD1 matching 9 bases. The CDR3 length is 17 residues. The V and J ends lost 1 base and 2 bases, in that order; junction bases with no gene match: 6. Germline loops: CDR1 SGHRS, CDR2 YFSETQ. The CDR3 spells CASSLNDRGITNEKLFF. The CDR3 bases are TGCGCCAGCAGCTTGAACGACAGGGGGATTACTAATGAAAAACTGTTTTTT.

The V gene is TRBV19, the J gene TRBJ1-1; D not certain. The germline V and J ends were trimmed by 5 bases and 0 bases, with 10 bases remaining between them. The germline V gene encodes CDR1 LNHDA and CDR2 SQIVND (reference sequence). This CDR3 is built from 14 residues. CDR3 in amino acids: CASSPLSMNTEAFF. The CDR3 DNA follows: TGTGCCAGTAGTCCGTTGAGTATGAACACTGAAGCTTTCTTT. Filled out from reference TRBV19 and TRBJ1-1, the complete variable domain reads DGGITQSPKYLFRKEGQNVTLSCEQNLNHDAMYWYRQDPGQGLRLIYYSQIVNDFQKGDIAEGYSVSREKKESFPLTVTSAQKNPTAFYLCASSPLSMNTEAFFGQGTRLTVV.

The gene calls are TRBV19 and TRBJ2-1, with 15 bases aligning to TRBD2. Germline CDR1 is LNHDA and CDR2 is SQIVND (reference sequence). This CDR3 is 18 amino acids long. V was clipped by 5 bases and J by 2 bases; unmatched bases: 7. CDR3 nucleotides: TGTGCCAGTAGTTCCTGGACTAGCGGGAGGGCCGCCTACAATGAGCAGTTCTTC. This translates into CASSSWTSGRAAYNEQFF.

The rearrangement links TRBV19 to TRBJ1-5; D unclear. This CDR3 comprises 14 residues. V was cut by 5 bases and J by 7 bases, with 15 bases left in between. Germline CDR1 LNHDA, CDR2 SQIVND (reference sequence). The CDR3 spells CASSRTGVGQPQHF. CDR3 sequence (DNA): TGTGCCAGTAGTCGCACCGGGGTAGGACAGCCCCAGCATTTT. The full variable domain, completed using reference TRBV19 and TRBJ1-5, is DGGITQSPKYLFRKEGQNVTLSCEQNLNHDAMYWYRQDPGQGLRLIYYSQIVNDFQKGDIAEGYSVSREKKESFPLTVTSAQKNPTAFYLCASSRTGVGQPQHFGDGTRLSIL.

V is TRBV7-8 and J is TRBJ1-6, with 9 bases aligning to TRBD1. V gave up 4 bases and J gave up 6 bases; unmatched junction bases: 4. This CDR3 has 15 residues. The germline V gene encodes CDR1 SGHVS and CDR2 FQNEAQ. The CDR3 coding sequence is TGTGCCAGCAGCTCGGGGGGACAGGGTAATTCACCCCTCCACTTT. As protein: CASSSGGQGNSPLHF.

A single count supports this clone. The chain carries TRBV3-1 (or the pseudogene TRBV3-2) and TRBJ2-1; 11 positions agree with TRBD2. This CDR3 spans 16 amino acids. Losses at the gene ends were 3 bases for V and 0 bases for J; bases not matched to a gene: 1. Germline V gene lookup returns CDR1 LGHDT and CDR2 YNNKEL (reference sequence). The CDR3 nucleotides read TGTGCCAGCAGCCACCTAGCGGGAGGCTCCTACAATGAGCAGTTCTTC. The encoded protein is CASSHLAGGSYNEQFF.

This clone was picked up a small number of times. The gene calls are TRBV4-1 and TRBJ2-2, with TRBD2 matching 7 bases. Germline V CDR1 and CDR2: MGHRA, YSYEKL. The trim removed 2 bases at V and 1 base at J, leaving 4 bases unmatched. The CDR3 covers 16 residues. The CDR3 spells CASSQFGLVNTGELFF. CDR3 in DNA: TGCGCCAGCAGCCAATTTGGACTAGTGAACACCGGGGAGCTGTTTTTT.

The chain joins TRBV18 to TRBJ1-1; TRBD1 is a possible D gene (5 bases). V lost 3 bases to trimming and J lost 1 base, with 21 bases between them. The CDR3 loop spans 18 amino acids. Germline V gives CDR1 KGHSH, CDR2 LQKENI. The CDR3 DNA reads as TGTGCCAGCTCACCTCTAATCCAGGGTGAAGTGGAGAACACTGAAGCTTTCTTT. Translating gives CASSPLIQGEVENTEAFF.

The gene calls are TRBV7-9 and TRBJ2-7, with TRBD2 matching over 7 bases. CDR3 length equals 14 residues. Germline V gives CDR1 SEHNR, CDR2 FQNEAQ (reference sequence). V gave up 7 bases and J gave up 5 bases; unmatched junction bases: 11. The DNA of the CDR3 is TGTGCCAGCACAAGCGGGGTTCTAGTCCACGAGCAGTACTTC. As protein: CASTSGVLVHEQYF.

The chain joins TRBV27 to TRBJ1-4, with D uncertain. Germline V gene lookup returns CDR1 MNHEY and CDR2 SMNVEV (reference sequence). The V end was cut by 5 bases, the J end by 0 bases, with 16 bases between. The CDR3 loop spans 17 amino acids. The CDR3 spells CASSTFSPVATNEKLFF. CDR3 coding DNA: TGTGCCAGCAGTACCTTTAGCCCGGTTGCAACTAATGAAAAACTGTTTTTT.

V usage is TRBV28 and J usage is TRBJ1-6; 11 bases are a match to TRBD1. Germline V gene sequence: CDR1 MDHEN, CDR2 SYDVKM. V was pared by 5 bases and J by 11 bases, with 8 bases of the junction left unmatched. CDR3 size: 15 residues. CDR3 sequence: CASSPRTGGSAPLHF. The DNA of the CDR3 is TGTGCCAGCAGTCCGAGGACAGGGGGCAGCGCACCCCTCCACTTT.

This clone turned up a few times. The chain joins TRBV4-1 to TRBJ2-3; D is perhaps TRBD2 (6 bases). The CDR3 consists of 14 residues. CDR1 and CDR2 (germline): MGHRA, YSYEKL. Trimming shortened V by 4 bases and J by 1 base, and 9 bases separated the two germline ends. This CDR3 reads CASSLGEGTDTQYF. The DNA of the CDR3 is TGCGCCAGCAGCCTCGGGGAGGGCACAGATACGCAGTATTTT.

The chain joins TRBV28 to TRBJ2-3; D is perhaps TRBD2 (6 bases). With 6 bases removed from V and 0 bases from J, the gap between germline ends came to 16 bases. Germline loops: CDR1 MDHEN, CDR2 SYDVKM. The CDR3 runs to 16 residues. The CDR3 coding sequence is TGTGCCAGCAGCCCGGCTCTCGCGGGAAGCACAGATACGCAGTATTTT. It encodes CASSPALAGSTDTQYF.

This chain links TRBV5-1 with TRBJ1-4; D call uncertain. Germline V CDR1 and CDR2: SGHRS, YFSETQ. The CDR3 extends over 16 amino acids. The V gene lost 0 bases and the J gene lost 1 base, with 10 bases spanning the gap. The CDR3 sequence is CASSLGRSRTNEKLFF. The CDR3 DNA is TGCGCCAGCAGCTTGGGAAGGAGCAGAACTAATGAAAAACTGTTTTTT. Filled out from reference TRBV5-1 and TRBJ1-4, the complete variable domain reads KAGVTQTPRYLIKTRGQQVTLSCSPISGHRSVSWYQQTPGQGLQFLFEYFSETQRNKGNFPGRFSGRQFSNSRSEMNVSTLELGDSALYLCASSLGRSRTNEKLFFGSGTQLSVL.

This clone was counted between two and nine times. The rearrangement links TRBV5-5 to TRBJ2-2; the D gene is possibly TRBD1 (6 bases). This CDR3 has 14 amino acids. The ends were cut back, 0 bases at V and 7 bases at J, with 10 bases in the middle. The germline gives CDR1 SGHKS, CDR2 YYEKEE (reference sequence). The DNA of the CDR3 is TGTGCCAGCAGCTTGGTATCAGGGGTCGGGGAGCTGTTTTTT. Its translation is CASSLVSGVGELFF.

The V and J genes are TRBV15 and TRBJ2-3; D uncertain. Germline V gene data show CDR1 as LNHNV and CDR2 as YYDKDF (reference sequence). The CDR3 runs 12 residues. Trimming took off 0 bases at V and 5 bases at J, with 3 bases between the two ends. DNA of the CDR3: TGTGCCACCAGCAGAGATAGAGATACGCAGTATTTT. Protein sequence: CATSRDRDTQYF.

This chain uses TRBV10-1 with TRBJ2-1; 11 bases line up with TRBD2. This CDR3 is 15 amino acids long. V gave up 0 bases and J gave up 9 bases; unmatched junction bases: 4. Looked up from germline, CDR1 is WNHNN and CDR2 is SYGVQD (reference sequence). CDR3 nucleotide sequence: TGCGCCAGCAGTGAGTCGACCCTAGCGGGAGGTGAGCAGTTCTTC. It specifies CASSESTLAGGEQFF.

The CDR3 loop reads CASSLDRTGYGYTF. CDR3 DNA: TGTGCCAGCAGCTTAGACAGGACCGGCTATGGCTACACCTTC. The chain employs TRBV7-2 and TRBJ1-2; D possibly corresponds to TRBD1 (5 bases). The CDR3 covers 14 residues. Looked up from germline, CDR1 is SGHTA and CDR2 is FQGNSA. V was cut by 1 base and J by 4 bases, with 10 bases left in between.

There are a few counts of this clone. This chain uses TRBV27 with TRBJ1-6; 7 bases map to TRBD1. The junction had 7 bases not matched to a gene; V was cut back by 4 bases and J by 1 base. CDR3 length: 17 residues. Germline V gene data show CDR1 as MNHEY and CDR2 as SMNVEV (reference sequence). The CDR3: CASSSRTGLSYNSPLHF. The CDR3 region has the DNA TGTGCCAGCAGTTCAAGGACAGGCTTGTCCTATAATTCACCCCTCCACTTT.

V usage is TRBV9 and J usage is TRBJ2-3; 8 positions match TRBD2. Trimming at V came to 3 bases and at J to 5 bases, leaving 5 bases not matched to a gene. This CDR3 is built from 14 residues. Germline V lookup: CDR1 SGDLS, CDR2 YYNGEE. In nucleotides, the CDR3 is TGTGCCAGCAGCGCCGGGGGGGCGTTAGATACGCAGTATTTT. This gives the protein CASSAGGALDTQYF.

The gene calls are TRBV28 and TRBJ2-7; D might be TRBD1 (6 bases). The V end was cut by 6 bases, the J end by 4 bases, with 13 bases between. The germline V gene has CDR1 MDHEN and CDR2 SYDVKM. The CDR3 has 13 residues. CDR3 in DNA: TGTGCCAGCAGCCAAGTGGGACAATACGAGCAGTACTTC. It is translated as CASSQVGQYEQYF.

This clone turned up a few times. The CDR3 spells CASSRTQRDRGNQPQHF. CDR3 bases: TGTGCCAGCAGTCGCACCCAAAGGGACAGGGGGAATCAGCCCCAGCATTTT. The V call is TRBV27, the J call TRBJ1-5, with 11 bases aligning to TRBD1. The junction had 10 bases not matched to a gene; V was cut back by 5 bases and J by 4 bases. The CDR3 has 17 residues. CDR1 and CDR2 (germline): MNHEY, SMNVEV (reference sequence).

This sequence joins TRBV7-9 and TRBJ2-3; the D is unclear. This CDR3 region has 13 residues. From germline, CDR1 is SEHNR and CDR2 FQNEAQ (reference sequence). The V end was cut by 2 bases, the J end by 0 bases, with 3 bases between. The CDR3 spells CASSLLSTDTQYF. The CDR3 DNA follows: TGTGCCAGCAGCTTACTTAGCACAGATACGCAGTATTTT.

The chain uses TRBV9 and TRBJ2-7; D may be TRBD1 (6 bases). The CDR3 is 15 amino acids. Germline V gene sequence: CDR1 SGDLS, CDR2 YYNGEE. V was trimmed by 2 bases and J by 0 bases, leaving 12 bases between them. As DNA, the CDR3 is TGTGCCAGCAGCGTCGACGCCAGGGGCTCCTACGAGCAGTACTTC. Protein: CASSVDARGSYEQYF.

This chain uses TRBV24-1 with TRBJ1-5; D is unresolved. Germline loops: CDR1 KGHDR, CDR2 SFDVKD. V was shortened by 5 bases and J by 0 bases, with 13 bases between the two germline ends. The CDR3 runs 16 residues. CDR3 DNA sequence: TGTGCCACCAGTGGAAGGAACCGGGATAGCAATCAGCCCCAGCATTTT. Its translation: CATSGRNRDSNQPQHF.